Described below is a single TCR beta chain sequence and its context. Its antigen is as yet unknown. The data stem from a study of blood T cells in healthy people across ages. Together with a sample-barcoded 5' primer, a J-beta primer mix was included in a second PCR lasting about 7 to 11 cycles. TCRdb re-analysed the 5' RACE reads in MiXCR, keeping a single row per CDR3 protein. The table shows roughly 550,000 distinct CDR3 sequences, with more than 20% occurring only once. CDR3 length equals 13 residues. The germline CDR1 and CDR2 sequences are DFQATT and SNEGSKA (reference sequence). Study results and limitations: More naive CD4+ cells and higher diversity were found in long-lived than in aged donors.

The data also belong to a second study, concerning T cells of mothers and their children.

The receptor's source is a boy between 10 and 17 years old in good health. Sequences were obtained from blood. The gene calls are TRBV20-1 and TRBJ2-5; maybe TRBD1 (6 bases). With the DNA end fitting TRBJ2-7 better, the J assignment may be wrong. The CDR3 nucleotides read TGCAGTGCCAAAAAGGGGGACTCCTACGAGCAGTACTTC. Protein sequence: CSAKKGDSYEQYF.